The sequence of this T cell receptor (beta chain) was determined in a study of cytomegalovirus exposure and HLA in healthy donors. Study-wide background: Previous work identified 95 million to 140 million unique TCR beta sequences from around 180 million T cells. Study observations and caveats: The authors later found TCR association rates varying by HLA locus, with DRB1 most and HLA-C fewest. A previous analysis found most TCR beta V segments productive roughly 90% or roughly 30% of the time.

As regards this clone: The antigen is not known.

Primers for the PCR totalled 60 Vbeta and 13 Jbeta. Assay used: immunoSEQ multiplex PCR; TCRdb lists only in-frame clones, some missing. The sample consists of 150,000 to 250,000 clones, 65% to 90% of them appearing once. V was pared by 6 bases and J by 0 bases, with 12 bases between. Germline V gives CDR1 MNHEY, CDR2 SMNVEV (reference sequence). The CDR3 spans 14 residues. The genes are TRBV27 and TRBJ2-7; no firm D call. Sequencing input: PBMCs. The TCR was taken from a woman aged 50 to 60 in good health and CMV-seronegative. The CDR3 nucleotides read TGTGCCAGCAGCCCCCGGTTTAGCTCCTACGAGCAGTACTTC. Translated, it gives CASSPRFSSYEQYF.